Here is one T cell receptor beta chain with its context. This clonotype was counted at least ten times. Its antigen has not been determined. Base qualities are not provided; no much larger clone lies one nucleotide away. Libraries were made using 5' RACE. The instrument given in TCRdb is NextSeq 500. To correct for sequencing error and PCR bias, the TCR library protocol tagged individual cDNA molecules with unique molecular identifiers. Both TCR alpha and beta chains were sequenced, and tight co-correlation was observed between alpha and beta sequence abundances in each sample. The paper's processing steps were these. Decombinator V4 was used to perform V gene, J gene and CDR3 annotation of TCR sequences. Expanded TCRs were defined as changing significantly between any two time points under a Poisson model with p below 0.0001. TCR abundances were normalised to the total number of TCRs sequenced per sample and were expressed as counts per million. TRAV1-2 paired with TRAJ12, TRAJ20 or TRAJ33 defined MAIT TCRs, while TRAV10 paired with TRAJ18 defined iNKT TCRs. A search of VDJdb, accessed on 1 November 2021, was run for TCRs annotated to CMV, EBV and SARS-CoV-2, with TCRs annotated for multiple antigens excluded. The public reads were run again by TCRdb, first through fastp at Q25 and then through MiXCR, and only productive beta chains were kept. Rows are combined by CDR3 protein, so each entry shows the most common genes and DNA. The V and J calls, along with clone size, are taken from TCRdb and not from the paper's own processing. A total of approximately 77,000 distinct CDR3 sequences appear in this sample, roughly an eighth of them only once. About 16% of the sample is in the top ten clones.

In the germline V gene, CDR1 corresponds to KGHSH and CDR2 to LQKENI. V drops 5 bases and J drops 3 bases, leaving 16 bases in between. From its cysteine to its phenylalanine, the CDR3 spans 15 amino acids. Only the CDR3 DNA stays, 45 bases, in frame from base 1. This sample is part of a study of early T cells in non-severe SARS-CoV-2 infection (dated by TCRdb to about 2021). The study in broad terms: Because TCR sequencing was done on bulk RNA from unsorted whole blood, the alpha and beta chains could not be paired.

What the authors observed across the whole study: VDJdb matching was skewed toward anti-spike CD8 responses and likely underestimated virus-specific expansions, missing private and CD4 specificities.

This was a case-control study nested in a cohort of healthcare workers in London, UK, who had nasopharyngeal swab PCR tests and blood samples taken every week. Between 23 and 31 March 2020, the week of the UK lockdown, healthcare workers were enrolled and then followed up weekly for as long as 16 weeks. The source was whole blood, collected at baseline. The rearrangement joined TRBV18 to TRBJ1-2; the D gene is perhaps TRBD1, on 5 matching bases. This TCR derives from an adult who was a healthcare worker with PCR-confirmed SARS-CoV-2 infection or an uninfected control (not recorded which). The donor label of this sample is uncertain. CDR3 sequence: CASSSQVGGYYGYTF. The DNA is TGTGCCAGCTCATCCCAAGTCGGGGGGTACTATGGCTACACCTTC.